Reported below is one T cell receptor (beta chain). The antigen is undetermined. Germline V gives CDR1 SNHLY, CDR2 FYNNEI. V was clipped by 8 bases and J by 1 base; unmatched bases: 9. This CDR3 comprises 16 residues. The sample is drawn from a study of cytomegalovirus exposure and HLA in healthy donors. Across the whole study: HLA-typed donors were the source of approximately 88 million unique TCRs, which an early data release held. General study points: The study designated about 180 TCR beta chains cytomegalovirus-associated.

Each donor was nominally healthy when sampled (though unrecorded immune exposures were likely). Both 60 Vbeta primers and 13 Jbeta primers went into the PCR. TCRdb's copy holds only in-frame clones and misses some; the assay was immunoSEQ multiplex PCR. Recorded for this sample: 200,000 to 250,000 clones. This TCR was recovered from a woman aged 30 to 39 in good health and CMV-seropositive. This chain links TRBV2 with TRBJ2-7, with 12 bases fitting TRBD2. The specimen sequenced was PBMCs. This CDR3 reads CASQSPGLAGSYEQYF. The CDR3 DNA follows: TGTGCCAGCCAGAGCCCCGGACTAGCGGGATCCTACGAGCAGTACTTC.